The 4 T cell receptor beta chains listed next were all sequenced from one sample in a study of blood T cell repertoires in COVID-19. TCRdb's copy holds only in-frame clones and misses some; the assay was immunoSEQ multiplex PCR. Of approximately 88,000 clones in the sample, around three quarters were seen once. Sequenced material: peripheral blood. The receptor source for this set is a man between 50 and 59 years old who had recovered from COVID-19.

This clone was counted a few times. The J gene is TRBJ2-3, the V gene TRBV11-1; TRBD1 aligns across 9 bases. The trim removed 5 bases at V and 7 bases at J, leaving 10 bases unmatched. The CDR3 is 15 amino acids. Germline assignment: CDR1 SGHAT and CDR2 FQDESV (reference sequence). The DNA of the CDR3 is TGTGCCAGCAGCACTGGGACAGGGCCTTCGAATACGCAGTATTTT. Translated: CASSTGTGPSNTQYF.

This chain joins TRBV10-3 and TRBJ1-2, with 7 bases identical to TRBD1. Germline V gene lookup returns CDR1 ENHRY and CDR2 SYGVKD. V trimming: 6 bases; J trimming: 6 bases; junction bases outside the gene matches: 1. CDR3 length: 11 amino acids. This chain's CDR3 is CAIRTGNGYTF. The CDR3 DNA is TGTGCCATCAGGACAGGGAATGGCTACACCTTC.

V is TRBV27 and J is TRBJ1-1; D gene uncertain. The V and J ends lost 2 bases and 11 bases respectively, with 18 bases between them. CDR3 size: 14 residues. The germline V gene encodes CDR1 MNHEY and CDR2 SMNVEV (reference sequence). The CDR3 protein is CASSLNPTGVRAFF. The CDR3 nucleotides are TGTGCCAGCAGTTTAAACCCGACGGGAGTTCGCGCTTTCTTT.

This chain connects TRBV10-1 to TRBJ2-1; 11 bases fit TRBD2. Germline CDR1 WNHNN, CDR2 SYGVQD (reference sequence). Trimming removed 5 bases from V and 2 bases from J; junction bases left unmatched: 2. The CDR3 loop spans 15 amino acids. The CDR3 DNA follows: TGCGCCAGCAGTATAGCGGGGGGGACCTACAATGAGCAGTTCTTC. Protein: CASSIAGGTYNEQFF.